Described below is a single T cell receptor beta chain sequence and its context. Its matching antigen is unknown. This sample was included in a study of shared clonotypes between healthy human individuals. Method: immunoSEQ multiplex PCR; TCRdb's copy keeps in-frame clones and lacks some. The table has around 200,000 clones, 66% seen once. Regarding the study as a whole: Few donors limited the genetic and exposure-history diversity represented. A reduction in generation probabilities was seen for non-shared clonotypes relative to those shared by all four donors.

V gave up 4 bases and J gave up 1 base, with 14 bases separating them. CDR1 and CDR2 (germline): SGHDT, YYEEEE. This CDR3 has 15 residues. Sequenced: memory CD4+ T cells sorted from blood. Noted subset: CD45RA-negative fraction. This receptor was taken from a man aged 30 to 45 in good health. V usage is TRBV5-6 and J usage is TRBJ2-5; possibly TRBD1 for D (6 bases). CDR3 in amino acids: CASSRRTGPQETQYF. Written as DNA, the CDR3 is TGTGCCAGCAGCAGGCGAACAGGGCCCCAAGAGACCCAGTACTTC.